This T cell receptor (beta chain) emerged from a study of blood T cell repertoires in COVID-19. As for the study in general: COVID-19 samples collected from the United States, Italy and Spain covered acute and convalescent phases.

The Seattle patients joined while their infection was active and were tracked longitudinally afterward. Germline-derived CDR1 and CDR2 are SGHTA and FQGTGA. Trimming shortened V by 2 bases and J by 4 bases, and 17 bases separated the two germline ends. This CDR3 is 16 amino acids long. Authors' methods: Amplification of reference gene primers was used by the study to estimate nucleated cell counts. The assay was immunoSEQ multiplex PCR, and TCRdb's table has in-frame clones only and misses some. V and J calls plus clone size are reproduced from that table; the DNA served to infer D and trimming. The sample records fewer than 300,000 clones, about 88% being singletons.

Sequencing input: peripheral blood. The clonotype was recovered from a human donor with COVID-19, enrolled during active disease. The donor label of this sample is uncertain. The chain uses TRBV7-3 and TRBJ1-2, with D unclear. Here the CDR3 reads CASSLESRPTTYGYTF. As DNA, the CDR3 is TGTGCCAGCAGCTTAGAATCAAGGCCCACTACCTATGGCTACACCTTC.